One and the same sample provided the 23 T cell receptor beta chains below, sequenced in a study of cytomegalovirus exposure and HLA in healthy donors. Vbeta (60) and Jbeta (13) primers were used in the PCR. Sequencing used immunoSEQ multiplex PCR; TCRdb keeps in-frame clones, though not all of them. The sample gives about 93,000 clones, around 77% of which show up once; about 0.5% is in the top ten. The source material was PBMCs. These receptors were taken from a man younger than 45 in good health and CMV-seronegative.

This clone occurred once. The chain uses TRBV19 and TRBJ2-5; 10 bases agree with TRBD1. V was clipped by 8 bases and J by 5 bases; unmatched bases: 11. CDR3 length equals 15 residues. Germline V gives CDR1 LNHDA, CDR2 SQIVND (reference sequence). CDR3 loop: CASARAGQGGETQYF. The CDR3 DNA reads as TGTGCCAGTGCCAGGGCCGGACAGGGGGGCGAGACCCAGTACTTC.

This clone was seen only once. The chain employs TRBV7-3 and TRBJ2-1; 8 bases are shared with TRBD2. With 2 bases clipped from V and 3 bases from J, the junction kept 6 bases outside the gene matches. The germline V gene encodes CDR1 SGHTA and CDR2 FQGTGA. The length of the CDR3 is 16 residues. The CDR3 sequence: CASSLVGGGNYNEQFF. CDR3 DNA sequence: TGTGCCAGCAGCTTAGTCGGGGGGGGAAACTACAATGAGCAGTTCTTC.

The chain has TRBV7-6 and TRBJ1-2; D unclear. This CDR3 spans 13 amino acids. CDR1 and CDR2 from the germline V gene are SGHVS and FNYEAQ. Trimming stripped 3 bases from V and 4 bases from J, with 9 bases between. CDR3 sequence: CASSFGDLYGYTF. The DNA of the CDR3 is TGTGCCAGCAGCTTTGGAGACCTCTATGGCTACACCTTC.

This clone was found a few times. The chain couples TRBV2 to TRBJ1-1, with 7 bases aligning to TRBD1. Trimming took 6 bases from V and 5 from J; bases not matched to a gene: 15. The CDR3 sequence is 16 residues long. Germline values: CDR1 SNHLY, CDR2 FYNNEI. The CDR3 protein is CASSPGQSFMRTEAFF. In nucleotides, the CDR3 is TGTGCCAGCAGCCCGGGACAGAGTTTCATGAGGACTGAAGCTTTCTTT.

V is TRBV4-3 and J is TRBJ1-2; TRBD1 agrees at 11 bases. The germline CDR1 and CDR2 sequences are LGHNA and YSLEER. The ends lost 1 base at V and 6 bases at J; junction bases unmatched: 7. The CDR3 is 16 residues long. CDR3 loop: CASSQVGQGAFDGYTF. The CDR3 DNA reads as TGCGCCAGCAGCCAAGTCGGACAGGGGGCCTTTGATGGCTACACCTTC.

This chain joins TRBV6-5 and TRBJ2-7; the match to TRBD1 covers 8 bases. CDR1 is MNHEY, CDR2 SVGAGI, per germline. The CDR3 consists of 14 residues. Trimming cost V 8 bases and J 2 bases; bases outside gene matches: 8. The CDR3, as DNA: TGTGCCAGCGGAGGGACAGGTGTTACCTACGAGCAGTACTTC. Its protein product is CASGGTGVTYEQYF.

The gene calls are TRBV9 and TRBJ2-5, with TRBD2 as a possible D gene (6 bases). The CDR3 runs 15 residues. The ends were cut back, 4 bases at V and 4 bases at J, with 17 bases in the middle. Germline V lookup: CDR1 SGDLS, CDR2 YYNGEE. CDR3 bases: TGTGCCAGCAGCCCACCTGGGGGGAACCCAGAGACCCAGTACTTC. This gives the protein CASSPPGGNPETQYF.

This clone showed up just once. The chain employs TRBV9 and TRBJ1-4, with a tentative D call TRBD1 (6 bases). The CDR3 loop spans 14 amino acids. Germline V gene data show CDR1 as SGDLS and CDR2 as YYNGEE. Trimming cost V 4 bases and J 3 bases, with 10 bases left between them. CDR3: CASSPGGPNEKLFF. The CDR3 nucleotides read TGTGCCAGCAGCCCGGGGGGGCCTAATGAAAAACTGTTTTTT.

The chain combines TRBV7-9 with TRBJ1-4; D gene unclear. The CDR3 is 13 residues long. The germline V gene encodes CDR1 SEHNR and CDR2 FQNEAQ (reference sequence). The V and J ends lost 7 bases and 7 bases respectively, with 13 bases between them. In DNA, the CDR3 is TGTGCCAGCACCATACTTTTTGGTGAAAAACTGTTTTTT. Translated, it gives CASTILFGEKLFF. The full variable domain, in which reference TRBV7-9 and TRBJ1-4 provide the parts outside the CDR3, is DTGVSQNPRHKITKRGQNVTFRCDPISEHNRLYWYRQTLGQGPEFLTYFQNEAQLEKSRLLSDRFSAERPKGSFSTLEIQRTEQGDSAMYLCASTILFGEKLFFGSGTQLSVL.

The table lists this clone with a count of one. V and J are TRBV5-4 and TRBJ1-1; D may be TRBD1 (6 bases). CDR1 and CDR2 from the germline V gene are SGHNT and YYREEE (reference sequence). This CDR3 is 13 amino acids long. Trimming took 1 base from V and 3 from J, leaving 7 bases between them. CDR3 sequence: CASSLKGDTEAFF. DNA for the CDR3: TGTGCCAGCAGCTTGAAGGGGGACACTGAAGCTTTCTTT.

The chain recombines TRBV6-1 with TRBJ2-7, with D perhaps matching TRBD2 (6 bases). V was clipped by 6 bases and J by 2 bases, with 11 bases between them. The CDR3 covers 13 residues. The V gene's germline CDR1 is MNHNS and CDR2 SASEGT. The chain's CDR3 is CASSSGLPYEQYF. In DNA form, the CDR3 reads TGTGCCAGCAGCTCGGGACTCCCCTACGAGCAGTACTTC.

The J gene is TRBJ1-1, the V gene TRBV5-4; D gene unclear. CDR1 is SGHNT and CDR2 is YYREEE in the germline V gene (reference sequence). The CDR3 runs 12 residues. Deletions cut 3 bases from V and 8 bases from J, with 11 bases between. The CDR3 here is CASSWSGGEAFF. In DNA form, the CDR3 reads TGTGCCAGCAGCTGGAGTGGTGGGGAAGCTTTCTTT.

This chain links TRBV27 with TRBJ1-6; no definite D call. The CDR3 runs 14 residues. The germline CDR1 and CDR2 sequences are MNHEY and SMNVEV (reference sequence). The germline V and J ends were trimmed by 3 bases and 9 bases, with 12 bases remaining between them. The CDR3 nucleotides read TGTGCCAGCAGTTTCCCCAGTGGTTCTTCACCCCTCCACTTT. Protein product: CASSFPSGSSPLHF.

The chain joins TRBV12-5 to TRBJ1-5, with a possible D match to TRBD1 (6 bases). Trimming removed 7 bases from V and 5 bases from J, with 9 bases in between. The CDR3 is 12 residues long. The V gene's germline CDR1 is LGHNT and CDR2 FRNRAP. The CDR3: CASEGGDQPQHF. Here the CDR3 DNA reads TGTGCTAGTGAAGGGGGGGATCAGCCCCAGCATTTT.

Remarks on this clone: At the DNA level, this CDR3 is encoded by other sequences in the same sample as well. This rearrangement joins TRBV6-1 to TRBJ1-5; the D gene is possibly TRBD1 (6 bases). V was clipped by 3 bases and J by 2 bases, with 23 bases between them. This CDR3 has 19 amino acids. CDR1 and CDR2 (germline): MNHNS, SASEGT. The CDR3 loop is CASSDKGMGRGQGNQPQHF. CDR3 in DNA: TGTGCCAGCAGTGATAAGGGAATGGGACGGGGACAAGGCAATCAGCCCCAGCATTTT.

The V gene is TRBV2, the J gene TRBJ1-3; D possibly corresponds to TRBD1 (5 bases). The V gene's germline CDR1 is SNHLY and CDR2 FYNNEI. The V gene lost 6 bases and the J gene lost 0 bases, with 9 bases spanning the gap. CDR3 length: 14 amino acids. Written as DNA, the CDR3 is TGTGCCAGCAGGATCAGGGACTCTGGAAACACCATATATTTT. Translated, it gives CASRIRDSGNTIYF.

CDR3: CASSGDQGGEKLFF. The CDR3 nucleotides are TGTGCCAGCAGCGGGGACCAGGGAGGGGAAAAACTGTTTTTT. The rearrangement uses TRBV9 and TRBJ1-4; tentatively, D is TRBD1 (5 bases). Deletions cut 3 bases from V and 8 bases from J, with 14 bases between. Germline V CDR1 and CDR2: SGDLS, YYNGEE. The CDR3 is made up of 14 amino acids. Full variable domain (missing parts from reference TRBV9 and TRBJ1-4): DSGVTQTPKHLITATGQRVTLRCSPRSGDLSVYWYQQSLDQGLQFLIQYYNGEERAKGNILERFSAQQFPDLHSELNLSSLELGDSALYFCASSGDQGGEKLFFGSGTQLSVL.

V is TRBV6-6 and J is TRBJ1-2; possibly TRBD1 for D (6 bases). The V end lost 2 bases, the J end lost 0 bases, and 10 bases lay between the germline ends. This CDR3 has 15 amino acids. Germline V lookup: CDR1 MNHNY, CDR2 SVGAGI (reference sequence). The CDR3 bases are TGTGCCAGCAGTTACAAGACAGGATCTAACTATGGCTACACCTTC. Translating gives CASSYKTGSNYGYTF.

The chain recombines TRBV4-3 with TRBJ2-5; D gene ambiguous. The CDR3 extends over 13 amino acids. Trimming cost V 1 base and J 5 bases, with 8 bases left between them. The germline gives CDR1 LGHNA, CDR2 YSLEER. CDR3 in DNA: TGCGCCAGCAGCCAAGGCTTGAGGGAGACCCAGTACTTC. It yields the protein CASSQGLRETQYF.

This chain uses TRBV7-6 with TRBJ2-7; 8 bases align to TRBD2. This CDR3 contains 16 residues. CDR1 is SGHVS, CDR2 FNYEAQ, per germline. J gave up 2 bases and V 1 base, and 7 bases lay outside the gene matches. The CDR3 loop is CASSLERTSLTYEQYF. For the CDR3, the DNA is TGTGCCAGCAGCTTAGAGAGGACTAGCCTAACCTACGAGCAGTACTTC.

The chain carries TRBV7-2 and TRBJ1-1, with D maybe TRBD1 (6 bases). Germline V gene sequence: CDR1 SGHTA, CDR2 FQGNSA. V was cut by 5 bases and J by 1 base, with 11 bases left in between. The CDR3 consists of 14 residues. This CDR3 is CASSLGHSNTEAFF. Here the CDR3 DNA reads TGTGCCAGCAGCCTGGGACATTCGAACACTGAAGCTTTCTTT.

V is TRBV5-5 and J is TRBJ2-2; D possibly corresponds to TRBD1 (6 bases). The CDR3 runs to 15 residues. Germline V gives CDR1 SGHKS, CDR2 YYEKEE (reference sequence). With 3 bases removed from V and 0 bases from J, the gap between germline ends came to 9 bases. The CDR3 here is CASSWGPTNTGELFF. In DNA form, the CDR3 reads TGTGCCAGCAGCTGGGGGCCCACGAACACCGGGGAGCTGTTTTTT.

As for this clone: At one boundary the junction diverges from the germline segment, which might be a read error. The V and J genes are TRBV7-8 and TRBJ1-6; D is possibly TRBD1 (6 bases). Germline CDR1 reads SGHVS; CDR2 reads FQNEAQ. The CDR3 runs 19 residues. CDR3 loop: CASSLARLGGATYHSPLHF. CDR3 nucleotide sequence: TGTGCCAGCAGCTTAGCGCGTTTAGGGGGGGCCACCTATCATTCACCCCTCCACTTT.